The 20 T cell receptor beta chains below were found in one sample sequenced in a study of tumor-infiltrating lymphocytes in localized non-small cell lung cancer. TCRdb keeps only in-frame clones here, not all; method: immunoSEQ multiplex PCR. The table has over 5,500 clones, around 60% seen once; the top ten hold about 13%. The specimen sequenced was uninvolved lung tissue not adjacent to the tumor. These receptor sequences come from a human donor with non-small cell lung cancer.

This clone is deemed medium-sized (0.01 to 0.1%). V is TRBV10-3 and J is TRBJ1-2; D not resolved. The CDR3 consists of 13 residues. Germline CDR1 reads ENHRY; CDR2 reads SYGVKD. Trimming shortened V by 0 bases and J by 4 bases, and 6 bases separated the two germline ends. CDR3 loop: CAISESPGYGYTF. CDR3 coding DNA: TGTGCCATCAGTGAGTCGCCGGGCTATGGCTACACCTTC.

The chain uses TRBV11-3 and TRBJ2-7; 7 bases line up with TRBD1. CDR3 length: 12 amino acids. Germline-derived CDR1 and CDR2 are SGHNT and YENEEA. V dropped 5 bases and J dropped 9; count of bases not matched to a gene: 7. In nucleotides, the CDR3 is TGTGCCAGCAGCAATACAGGGGAGCGGCAGTACTTC. Amino acid sequence: CASSNTGERQYF.

The chain carries TRBV27 and TRBJ2-7; D is tentatively TRBD1 or TRBD2 (6 bases each). Per the germline V gene, CDR1 is MNHEY and CDR2 is SMNVEV (reference sequence). The CDR3 consists of 15 residues. V was cut by 1 base and J by 2 bases, with 12 bases left in between. CDR3 amino acids: CASSLWGDTTYEQYF. The CDR3, as DNA: TGTGCCAGCAGTTTATGGGGGGACACCACCTACGAGCAGTACTTC.

This clone was seen a handful of times. The CDR3 is CASSGEQGYEKLFF. CDR3 nucleotide sequence: TGTGCCAGCTCGGGGGAGCAGGGGTATGAAAAACTGTTTTTT. The chain links TRBV5-4 to TRBJ1-4; perhaps TRBD1 as D (6 bases). Germline CDR1 and CDR2: SGHNT and YYREEE (reference sequence). The V and J ends lost 7 bases and 6 bases respectively, with 16 bases between them. The CDR3 runs to 14 residues.

The J gene is TRBJ1-6, the V gene TRBV27, with 12 bases lining up with TRBD1. Germline values: CDR1 MNHEY, CDR2 SMNVEV (reference sequence). The CDR3 extends over 17 amino acids. After removal of 3 bases from V and 5 bases from J, the junction contained 5 bases not matched to a gene. CDR3 amino acids: CASSFRGQGADNSPLHF. For the CDR3, the DNA is TGTGCCAGCAGTTTCCGGGGACAGGGGGCCGATAATTCACCCCTCCACTTT.

The CDR3 loop reads CAWSVPGIAARTF. The CDR3 DNA reads as TGTGCCTGGAGTGTACCGGGAATCGCCGCGCGGACCTTC. V gene TRBV30 combines with J gene TRBJ1-2; D call uncertain. CDR1 GTSNPN and CDR2 SVGIG come from the germline V gene (reference sequence). Trimming removed 0 bases from V and 14 bases from J, with 19 bases in between. The CDR3 has 13 amino acids. Together with reference TRBV30 and TRBJ1-2, the CDR3 gives the full variable domain: SQTIHQWPATLVQPVGSPLSLECTVEGTSNPNLYWYRQAAGRGLQLLFYSVGIGQISSEVPQNLSASRPQDRQFILSSKKLLLSDSGFYLCAWSVPGIAARTFGSGTRLTVV.

This clone was seen only a few times. The gene calls are TRBV6-5 and TRBJ1-5; tentatively, D is TRBD1 (6 bases). Looked up from germline, CDR1 is MNHEY and CDR2 is SVGAGI. With 4 bases removed from V and 7 bases from J, the gap between germline ends came to 11 bases. The CDR3 spans 13 residues. This chain's CDR3 is CASSSRGLQPQHF. The CDR3 region has the DNA TGTGCCAGCAGTTCCAGGGGCTTGCAGCCCCAGCATTTT.

The chain links TRBV5-1 to TRBJ2-1, with D perhaps matching TRBD1 (5 bases). Trimming left V 4 bases short and J 10 bases short, with 18 bases between. The CDR3 loop spans 14 amino acids. The germline CDR1 and CDR2 sequences are SGHRS and YFSETQ. Here the CDR3 reads CASSLIGQTDEQFF. The CDR3 nucleotides read TGCGCCAGCAGCCTCATTGGGCAGACAGACGAGCAGTTCTTC.

The chain has TRBV2 and TRBJ2-7; 9 bases are a match to TRBD1. Trimming took 6 bases from V and 5 from J; bases not matched to a gene: 14. The V gene's germline CDR1 is SNHLY and CDR2 FYNNEI. The CDR3 runs 16 residues. CDR3 sequence reads: CASSVTLQGALDEQYF. DNA of the CDR3: TGTGCCAGCAGCGTCACCCTACAGGGGGCGCTGGACGAGCAGTACTTC.

The chain carries TRBV11-2 and TRBJ1-2; no firm D call. Germline V CDR1 and CDR2: SGHAT, FQNNGV. This CDR3 has 14 residues. The germline V and J ends were trimmed by 2 bases and 7 bases, with 14 bases remaining between them. CDR3 nucleotides: TGTGCCAGCAGCTTAAGTCCCCTGAATCCTGGCTACACCTTC. Translating gives CASSLSPLNPGYTF.

This sequence joins TRBV6-1 and TRBJ1-2, with D perhaps TRBD1 (5 bases). The germline CDR1 and CDR2 sequences are MNHNS and SASEGT. The CDR3 has 13 amino acids. Trimming cost V 8 bases and J 2 bases, with 12 bases left between them. The CDR3 DNA follows: TGTGCCAGCGATCCCCGGACAAACTATGGCTACACCTTC. Translated: CASDPRTNYGYTF.

The chain employs TRBV9 and TRBJ1-3; D uncertain. This CDR3 is built from 16 residues. The V and J ends lost 1 base and 0 bases respectively, with 11 bases between them. Germline V gives CDR1 SGDLS, CDR2 YYNGEE. The CDR3 nucleotides are TGTGCCAGCAGCGTACAGCCTAGTACCTCTGGAAACACCATATATTTT. Translating it yields CASSVQPSTSGNTIYF.

The rearrangement joins TRBV5-1 to TRBJ1-1; the D is unclear. The CDR3 loop spans 14 amino acids. V lost 2 bases, J lost 0 bases, and 8 bases lay in between. CDR1 is SGHRS, CDR2 YFSETQ, per germline. CDR3 bases: TGCGCCAGCAGCTTCCAGACCATGAACACTGAAGCTTTCTTT. Residues: CASSFQTMNTEAFF. Filled out from reference TRBV5-1 and TRBJ1-1, the complete variable domain reads KAGVTQTPRYLIKTRGQQVTLSCSPISGHRSVSWYQQTPGQGLQFLFEYFSETQRNKGNFPGRFSGRQFSNSRSEMNVSTLELGDSALYLCASSFQTMNTEAFFGQGTRLTVV.

The chain recombines TRBV4-3 with TRBJ2-1; the D is unclear. Germline CDR1 and CDR2: LGHNA and YSLEER. The CDR3 length is 12 residues. V lost 0 bases and J lost 9, with 6 bases in between. For the CDR3, the DNA is TGCGCCAGCAGCCAAGATGTGGGTGAGCAGTTCTTC. Translation: CASSQDVGEQFF.

V usage is TRBV14 and J usage is TRBJ2-5, with 8 nucleotides matching TRBD1. Germline V gives CDR1 SGHDN, CDR2 FVKESK. The CDR3 length is 14 residues. J was trimmed by 6 bases and V by 4 bases; bases with no gene match: 7. The CDR3 loop reads CASSPNDRGQTQYF. The CDR3 DNA reads TGTGCCAGCAGCCCAAATGACAGGGGACAGACCCAGTACTTC.

This clone was seen a handful of times. J is TRBJ2-7 and V is TRBV5-1; 10 bases agree with TRBD1. Unmatched junction bases numbered 13, after V lost 5 bases and J lost 5 bases. Per germline, CDR1 SGHRS and CDR2 YFSETQ. CDR3 length: 16 amino acids. The CDR3 loop reads CASSQRATGGADEQYF. The CDR3 nucleotides read TGCGCCAGCAGTCAAAGGGCGACAGGGGGCGCGGACGAGCAGTACTTC.

This chain links TRBV5-1 with TRBJ2-3; D remains unclear. V was cut by 6 bases and J by 0 bases, with 14 bases left in between. This CDR3 contains 15 residues. Per the germline V gene, CDR1 is SGHRS and CDR2 is YFSETQ. This chain's CDR3 is CASKGSGDSTDTQYF. In DNA, the CDR3 is TGCGCCAGCAAGGGCAGTGGGGATAGCACAGATACGCAGTATTTT. The full variable domain, completed using reference TRBV5-1 and TRBJ2-3, is KAGVTQTPRYLIKTRGQQVTLSCSPISGHRSVSWYQQTPGQGLQFLFEYFSETQRNKGNFPGRFSGRQFSNSRSEMNVSTLELGDSALYLCASKGSGDSTDTQYFGPGTRLTVL.

This clone is judged large. The CDR3 loop is CASSPGRSGVKLFF. CDR3 nucleotides: TGTGCCAGTAGTCCCGGCAGGAGCGGAGTAAAACTGTTTTTT. V gene TRBV19 combines with J gene TRBJ1-4; the D is unclear. Germline V gene lookup returns CDR1 LNHDA and CDR2 SQIVND (reference sequence). This CDR3 is 14 amino acids long. V shed 5 bases and J shed 10 bases, with 17 bases lying between them. The complete variable domain, with remaining parts taken from reference TRBV19 and TRBJ1-4, reads DGGITQSPKYLFRKEGQNVTLSCEQNLNHDAMYWYRQDPGQGLRLIYYSQIVNDFQKGDIAEGYSVSREKKESFPLTVTSAQKNPTAFYLCASSPGRSGVKLFFGSGTQLSVL.

This chain links TRBV5-1 with TRBJ1-1; maybe TRBD1 (6 bases). In germline, CDR1 is SGHRS, CDR2 YFSETQ. The CDR3 sequence is 16 residues long. V lost 0 bases and J 5 bases, leaving 17 bases between the germline ends. The CDR3 nucleotides read TGCGCCAGCAGCTTGGCCTGGCGGGGGCGAGGGACTGAAGCTTTCTTT. It encodes CASSLAWRGRGTEAFF.

V and J are TRBV2 and TRBJ2-5, with D possibly being TRBD2 (6 bases). This CDR3 spans 15 amino acids. Germline V gene lookup returns CDR1 SNHLY and CDR2 FYNNEI. Trimming left V 5 bases short and J 0 bases short, with 13 bases between. CDR3 nucleotides: TGTGCCAGCAGTACCCGGGACTTCAACCAAGAGACCCAGTACTTC. Protein sequence: CASSTRDFNQETQYF. Full variable domain (remainder filled in from reference TRBV2 and TRBJ2-5): EPEVTQTPSHQVTQMGQEVILRCVPISNHLYFYWYRQILGQKVEFLVSFYNNEISEKSEIFDDQFSVERPDGSNFTLKIRSTKLEDSAMYFCASSTRDFNQETQYFGPGTRLLVL.